This TCR beta chain comes out of a study of PD-1 blockade in classical Hodgkin lymphoma. Assay used: immunoSEQ multiplex PCR; TCRdb lists only in-frame clones, some missing. The sample has 20,000 to 30,000 clones, less than 95% seen once. Time point denoted: newly diagnosed, previously untreated cHL patient sample. With magnetic negative selection, CD4+ T cells were purified from PBMCs that had been thawed. Trimming removed 1 base from V and 2 bases from J; junction bases left unmatched: 9. Germline CDR1 and CDR2: SGHDN and FVKESK. The CDR3 is 17 residues long. This TCR was sampled from a human donor with classical Hodgkin lymphoma. J is TRBJ2-3 and V is TRBV14; 7 positions match TRBD1. The material sequenced was CD4+ T cells from blood. The CDR3 is CASSQGGGHKITDTQYF. CDR3 DNA sequence: TGTGCCAGCAGCCAAGGAGGGGGCCATAAGATCACAGATACGCAGTATTTT.